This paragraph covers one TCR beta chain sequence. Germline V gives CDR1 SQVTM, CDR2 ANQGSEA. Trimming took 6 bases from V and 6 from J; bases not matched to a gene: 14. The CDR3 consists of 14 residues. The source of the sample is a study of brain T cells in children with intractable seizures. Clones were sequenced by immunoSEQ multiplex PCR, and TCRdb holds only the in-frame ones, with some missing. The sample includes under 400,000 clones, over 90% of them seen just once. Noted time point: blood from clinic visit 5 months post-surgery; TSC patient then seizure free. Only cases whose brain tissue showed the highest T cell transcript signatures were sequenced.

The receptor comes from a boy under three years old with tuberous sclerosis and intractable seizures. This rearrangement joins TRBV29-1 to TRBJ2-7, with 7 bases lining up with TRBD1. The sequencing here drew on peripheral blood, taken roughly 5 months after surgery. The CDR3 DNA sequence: TGCAGCGTCGGTCCCGGGACAGCGGTGGGCGAGCAGTACTTC. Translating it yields CSVGPGTAVGEQYF.